This T cell receptor (beta chain) was sequenced during a study of a mutant IDH1 vaccine in newly diagnosed glioma. J gave up 0 bases and V 4 bases, and 10 bases lay outside the gene matches. The CDR3 totals 17 residues. The V gene's germline CDR1 is MGHRA and CDR2 YSYEKL. Concerning this clone: No antigen is known for it.

The table came from immunoSEQ multiplex PCR; TCRdb's copy has only in-frame clones and leaves some out. The sample carries tens of thousands of clones, about 86% recorded once. This sample's time point: week 5, during vaccination. Doses consisted of 300 ug of mutant IDH1 20-mer peptide each, paired with topical imiquimod. The sample here was PBMCs, taken from a glioma patient whose treatment included an IDH1 peptide vaccine. The chain has TRBV4-1 and TRBJ2-3; TRBD1 matches at 7 bases. This TCR derives from a woman aged 50 to 65 with glioma. CDR3 amino acids: CASSLVRGTTSTDTQYF. The CDR3 DNA is TGCGCCAGCAGCCTGGTCAGGGGGACGACTAGCACAGATACGCAGTATTTT.